This T cell receptor beta chain was sequenced during a study of T-cell memory formation after mild COVID-19. The CDR3 covers 14 residues. With 2 bases removed from V and 2 bases from J, the gap between germline ends came to 10 bases. Germline CDR1 and CDR2: SGDLS and YYNGEE. Using its own MiXCR run on the 5' RACE reads, TCRdb lists one record per CDR3 protein. This table has around 310,000 distinct CDR3 sequences, around a sixth appearing once. The V call is TRBV9, the J call TRBJ1-2, with D tentatively TRBD1 (5 bases). Sequenced: PBMCs or a T cell subset sorted from them (not recorded which). This TCR came from a man aged 18 to 29 who had mild COVID-19 (a few samples of this study predate the infection). Cell type and time point are not known. The CDR3 nucleotides are TGTGCCAGCAGCGTGGGGGACCTAAACTATGGCTACACCTTC. Its translation: CASSVGDLNYGYTF.